Below, 9 T cell receptor beta chains from the same sample are listed, as sequenced in a study of T cell responses to AZD1222 COVID-19 vaccine (dated by TCRdb to the early 2020s). The protocol used for the library was the immunoSEQ multiplex PCR assay. TCRdb re-hosts the immuneACCESS table, in-frame sequences only. Its copies lack some clones; in the studies checked, an unresolved V gene accounts for under half of them, and the cause for the rest is not known. The sample yields roughly 120,000 clones; around 91% were counted once. Approximately 1.4% of the sample is held by the ten biggest clonotypes. This sample's time point label indicates: about 28 days (+/-7) after the second vaccine dose. Material: peripheral blood, obtained 28 days after the second AZD1222 dose. The receptors stem from an adult who received the AZD1222 COVID-19 vaccine.

The chain recombines TRBV15 with TRBJ1-5; 10 bases are a match to TRBD1. The germline V gene has CDR1 LNHNV and CDR2 YYDKDF (reference sequence). The CDR3 totals 18 residues. V gave up 0 bases and J gave up 2 bases; unmatched junction bases: 7. This chain's CDR3 is CATSRDPTGGRGNQPQHF. CDR3 nucleotides: TGTGCCACCAGCAGAGATCCGACAGGGGGCAGGGGCAATCAGCCCCAGCATTTT.

This chain joins TRBV3-1 (or the pseudogene TRBV3-2) and TRBJ2-3; D is ambiguous. Trimming removed 8 bases from V and 1 base from J, with 7 bases in between. Looked up from germline, CDR1 is LGHDT and CDR2 is YNNKEL (reference sequence). CDR3 length: 12 residues. CDR3 loop: CASAGGTDTQYF. The CDR3 DNA is TGTGCCAGCGCTGGGGGCACAGATACGCAGTATTTT.

CDR3 bases: TGTGCCAGCAGCTTCTCTGGAGACTCGGAGACCCAGTACTTC. It yields the protein CASSFSGDSETQYF. The chain joins TRBV7-3 to TRBJ2-5; D is ambiguous. CDR3 length: 14 residues. CDR1 and CDR2 from the germline V gene are SGHTA and FQGTGA. Trimming left V 3 bases short and J 5 bases short, with 13 bases between.

This clone was seen more than once but under ten times. This chain joins TRBV11-2 and TRBJ1-1; D unclear. The CDR3 extends over 14 amino acids. V was pared by 7 bases and J by 3 bases, with 15 bases between. The germline gives CDR1 SGHAT, CDR2 FQNNGV. This CDR3 reads CASNHGPADTEAFF. The CDR3 region has the DNA TGTGCCAGCAACCATGGCCCTGCAGACACTGAAGCTTTCTTT.

The chain is built from TRBV6-5 and TRBJ2-7, with D possibly being TRBD1 (5 bases). The germline CDR1 and CDR2 sequences are MNHEY and SVGAGI. The CDR3 contains 14 residues. Trimming removed 6 bases from V and 1 base from J, with 13 bases in between. Here the CDR3 reads CASRPDRLSYEQYF. The DNA of the CDR3 is TGTGCCAGCAGACCAGACAGATTGTCCTACGAGCAGTACTTC.

This clone was seen once. This rearrangement joins TRBV7-3 to TRBJ1-6, with no clear D. The CDR3 covers 13 residues. V lost 4 bases to trimming and J lost 0 bases, with 1 base between them. CDR1 and CDR2 (germline): SGHTA, FQGTGA. Here the CDR3 reads CASSSSYNSPLHF. The CDR3, as DNA: TGTGCCAGCAGCTCCTCCTATAATTCACCCCTCCACTTT.

The chain has TRBV21-1 and TRBJ2-1; TRBD1 is the table's D call and was not checked against the DNA. TRBV21-1 is assigned pseudogene status. The length of the CDR3 is 15 residues. As DNA, the CDR3 is TGTGCCAGCAGCAAAGGACAGGGAAGGTACAATGAGCAGTTCTTC. This translates into CASSKGQGRYNEQFF.

The chain is built from TRBV27 and TRBJ2-5, with a weak D call TRBD1 (6 bases). This CDR3 contains 15 residues. CDR1 and CDR2 from the germline V gene are MNHEY and SMNVEV (reference sequence). Between the trimmed V and J ends, which lost 1 base and 2 bases, there was a span of 11 bases. The CDR3 sequence: CASSLFMTGQETQYF. In DNA, the CDR3 is TGTGCCAGCAGTTTATTCATGACAGGACAAGAGACCCAGTACTTC.

The V call is TRBV20-1, the J call TRBJ2-1; tentative D call: TRBD2 (5 bases). Germline values: CDR1 DFQATT, CDR2 SNEGSKA (reference sequence). The V gene lost 3 bases and the J gene lost 2 bases, with 14 bases spanning the gap. The length of the CDR3 is 15 residues. For the CDR3, the DNA is TGCAGTGCTAGTTCGGGATCGGATACCTACAATGAGCAGTTCTTC. It encodes CSASSGSDTYNEQFF.